The clone carrying this T cell receptor (beta chain) has a handful of counts. Its matching antigen is unknown. This record comes from a study of T cell repertoires in cytomegalovirus infection. Study information: CMV epitopes that were recently identified and HLA-C-restricted were used alongside well-studied HLA-B-restricted ones. From public TCR beta signatures came an indication of both CMV infection and matching HLA type. Notes on the study in general: Carriers of CMV plus the relevant HLA were identified by cumulative public TCR beta family frequency.

TCRdb reanalysed the reads using MiXCR and keeps one entry per CDR3 protein. The sample consists of more than 250,000 distinct CDR3 sequences, roughly 25% of them appearing once. Here the sequenced sample was cultured PBMCs, taken from culture after CMV antigen stimulation. The TCR originated in a human donor in good health (CMV status not recorded). Some clones in this sample may be carry-over from other donors' samples.

The CDR3 DNA reads TGTGCCAGCAGCCAAGGAACGGCCCCCTACGAGCAGTACTTC. Residues: CASSQGTAPYEQYF. The rearrangement links TRBV4-2 to TRBJ2-7; D unclear. V was trimmed by 1 base and J by 2 bases, leaving 9 bases between them. The CDR3 runs to 14 residues. Germline V gene sequence: CDR1 LGHNA, CDR2 YNFKEQ.